Only a few counts were recorded for the clone carrying this T cell receptor beta chain. CDR1 and CDR2 from the germline V gene are LGHNA and YNFKEQ. The junction had 14 bases not matched to a gene; V was cut back by 0 bases and J by 13 bases. The CDR3 runs to 17 residues. A second about 7 to 11 cycle PCR used barcoded and J-beta primers. TCRdb reanalysed the 5' RACE reads using MiXCR and keeps one entry per CDR3 protein. This table holds more than 1,000,000 distinct CDR3 sequences, 20% to 25% found once. This sample is part of a study of blood T cells in healthy people across ages. This same sample was also part of a study on T cells of mothers and their children.

The chain uses TRBV4-2 and TRBJ2-1; 11 positions match TRBD2. The source material was blood. The TCR originated in a girl aged 2 to 9 in good health. The CDR3: CASSQEDRLAGFSDQFF. The DNA for the CDR3 is TGTGCCAGCAGCCAAGAGGATCGACTAGCGGGGTTCTCCGATCAGTTCTTC.